Below are 25 T cell receptor beta chains sequenced from a single sample in a study of T cell responses to AZD1222 COVID-19 vaccine. The repertoire was sequenced with immunoSEQ multiplex PCR; TCRdb's copy has only in-frame clones and lacks some. The repertoire includes fewer than 120,000 clones, 85% to 95% of them detected once, and 2.5% to 3.5% sits in the top ten. Sequences were derived from peripheral blood, sampled 28 days after the second AZD1222 dose. The receptors originated from an adult who received the AZD1222 COVID-19 vaccine.

CDR3 DNA sequence: TGTGCCAGCAGCCAAGCCAGGACACCCTCCTACGAGCAGTACTTC. Protein: CASSQARTPSYEQYF. This chain joins TRBV3-1 (or the pseudogene TRBV3-2) and TRBJ2-7; maybe TRBD1 (5 bases). Germline V gene sequence: CDR1 LGHDT, CDR2 YNNKEL (reference sequence). The CDR3 is 15 amino acids. V shed 1 base and J shed 0 bases, with 10 bases lying between them.

This chain uses TRBV6-5 with TRBJ2-3; the D gene is possibly TRBD1 (5 bases). The CDR3 covers 13 residues. Germline CDR1 reads MNHEY; CDR2 reads SVGAGI. V lost 2 bases and J 6 bases, leaving 9 bases between the germline ends. The CDR3: CASSYKGMDTQYF. DNA for the CDR3: TGTGCCAGCAGTTACAAGGGGATGGATACGCAGTATTTT.

The V gene is TRBV11-3, the J gene TRBJ2-5; TRBD2 matches 16 bases. The V and J ends lost 1 base and 5 bases, in that order; junction bases with no gene match: 7. This CDR3 contains 18 residues. The V gene's germline CDR1 is SGHNT and CDR2 YENEEA. The CDR3 coding sequence is TGTGCCAGCAGCTTAGCCCCGGGACTAGCGGGAGGGCGCGAGACCCAGTACTTC. Residues: CASSLAPGLAGGRETQYF.

The chain joins TRBV30 to TRBJ1-6; no definite D call. CDR3 length: 13 amino acids. V lost 4 bases and J 7 bases, leaving 11 bases between the germline ends. Per the germline V gene, CDR1 is GTSNPN and CDR2 is SVGIG (reference sequence). CDR3 coding DNA: TGTGCCTGGACGGTGCAGAGGAATTCACCCCTCCACTTT. This gives the protein CAWTVQRNSPLHF. The variable domain in full, with the rest retrieved from reference TRBV30 and TRBJ1-6, is SQTIHQWPATLVQPVGSPLSLECTVEGTSNPNLYWYRQAAGRGLQLLFYSVGIGQISSEVPQNLSASRPQDRQFILSSKKLLLSDSGFYLCAWTVQRNSPLHFGNGTRLTVT.

This chain links TRBV1 with TRBJ1-2. TRBV1 is designated a pseudogene. This CDR3 spans 10 amino acids. Written as DNA, the CDR3 is TGCACCAGCAGCCAAGTCTGCTACACCTTC. Its protein product is CTSSQVCYTF.

CDR3 in DNA: TGTGCCACCAGCAGCGGGGGGATAATAGCCAAAAACATTCAGTACTTC. Protein product: CATSSGGIIAKNIQYF. V usage is TRBV15 and J usage is TRBJ2-4; 7 nucleotides agree with TRBD2. This CDR3 comprises 16 residues. The V gene's germline CDR1 is LNHNV and CDR2 YYDKDF (reference sequence). V trimming: 3 bases; J trimming: 0 bases; junction bases outside the gene matches: 5.

The CDR3 spells CASSLLGSQETQYF. The CDR3 region has the DNA TGTGCCAGCAGCTTACTCGGTAGCCAAGAGACCCAGTACTTC. The chain links TRBV13 to TRBJ2-5; D is unresolved. CDR1 is PRHDT, CDR2 FYEKMQ, per germline (reference sequence). Trimming cost V 2 bases and J 1 base, with 8 bases left between them. The CDR3 runs to 14 residues.

This chain connects TRBV4-2 to TRBJ1-2; possible D gene TRBD1, 5 bases. Looked up from germline, CDR1 is LGHNA and CDR2 is YNFKEQ. V lost 0 bases and J 2 bases, leaving 10 bases between the germline ends. The CDR3 is 15 residues long. The CDR3 loop is CASSQERKGNYGYTF. The CDR3 DNA sequence: TGTGCCAGCAGCCAAGAAAGGAAGGGGAACTATGGCTACACCTTC.

The chain links TRBV7-9 to TRBJ1-2; 9 bases line up with TRBD1. This CDR3 has 14 amino acids. The J segment lost 8 bases and the V segment lost 9 bases, leaving 13 bases of the junction unmatched. Germline values: CDR1 SEHNR, CDR2 FQNEAQ (reference sequence). The DNA for the CDR3 is TGTGCCAGTTTACTGGGACAGGGACGGGACGGCTACACCTTC. This codes for CASLLGQGRDGYTF.

The V and J genes are TRBV28 and TRBJ1-4; no clear D gene. Trimming left V 3 bases short and J 3 bases short, with 11 bases between. This CDR3 spans 15 amino acids. Germline V CDR1 and CDR2: MDHEN, SYDVKM. CDR3 sequence: CASSFPGSANEKLFF. For the CDR3, the DNA is TGTGCCAGCAGTTTCCCCGGGAGTGCTAATGAAAAACTGTTTTTT.

This chain uses TRBV10-3 with TRBJ2-5; D uncertain. Germline V CDR1 and CDR2: ENHRY, SYGVKD. Trimming removed 4 bases at V and 5 bases at J, with 8 bases between. This CDR3 is built from 12 residues. Here the CDR3 reads CAISAIRETQYF. CDR3 coding DNA: TGTGCCATCAGTGCCATCCGGGAGACCCAGTACTTC.

The V and J genes are TRBV7-9 and TRBJ2-1; 11 bases are shared with TRBD2. V lost 2 bases, J lost 9 bases, and 6 bases stayed unmatched. The CDR3 has 15 residues. CDR1 is SEHNR, CDR2 FQNEAQ, per germline (reference sequence). CDR3 DNA sequence: TGTGCCAGCAGCTTACTGGGACTAGCGGAGGGTGAGCAGTTCTTC. It translates to CASSLLGLAEGEQFF. The full variable domain, its missing parts supplied by reference TRBV7-9 and TRBJ2-1, is DTGVSQNPRHKITKRGQNVTFRCDPISEHNRLYWYRQTLGQGPEFLTYFQNEAQLEKSRLLSDRFSAERPKGSFSTLEIQRTEQGDSAMYLCASSLLGLAEGEQFFGPGTRLTVL.

V gene TRBV20-1 combines with J gene TRBJ2-1; D remains ambiguous. The V end lost 1 base, the J end lost 7 bases, and 5 bases lay between the germline ends. The length of the CDR3 is 11 residues. The germline V gene encodes CDR1 DFQATT and CDR2 SNEGSKA (reference sequence). DNA of the CDR3: TGCAGTGCTAGAGGGGCAAATGAGCAGTTCTTC. Its protein product is CSARGANEQFF.

The V gene is TRBV4-1, the J gene TRBJ1-4; no reliable D call. Trimming stripped 1 base from V and 2 bases from J, with 14 bases between. The CDR3 spans 17 residues. The germline V gene encodes CDR1 MGHRA and CDR2 YSYEKL. In DNA, the CDR3 is TGCGCCAGCAGCCAAGGAGAGTCAACCGGGACTAATGAAAAACTGTTTTTT. This gives the protein CASSQGESTGTNEKLFF.

The CDR3 region is CASSSGTGGIYGYTF. The CDR3 region has the DNA TGCGCCAGCAGCTCCGGGACAGGGGGAATCTATGGCTACACCTTC. The chain employs TRBV5-1 and TRBJ1-2, with 11 bases that match TRBD1. The germline V gene has CDR1 SGHRS and CDR2 YFSETQ. V lost 3 bases to trimming and J lost 4 bases; unmatched junction nucleotides: 5. This CDR3 is 15 amino acids long.

This chain joins TRBV6-5 and TRBJ2-7; perhaps TRBD1 as D (5 bases). This CDR3 comprises 15 residues. Trimming shortened V by 0 bases and J by 5 bases, and 14 bases separated the two germline ends. Germline V gene lookup returns CDR1 MNHEY and CDR2 SVGAGI. CDR3 nucleotide sequence: TGTGCCAGCAGTTACTCGGGCAGGGTCGGCGACGAGCAGTACTTC. It translates to CASSYSGRVGDEQYF.

The CDR3 spells CASSWTGVHRNGYTF. The CDR3 bases are TGTGCCAGCAGTTGGACAGGGGTTCATCGAAATGGCTACACCTTC. This chain joins TRBV28 and TRBJ1-2; 9 bases align to TRBD1. Per germline, CDR1 MDHEN and CDR2 SYDVKM. V lost 4 bases to trimming and J lost 6 bases; unmatched junction nucleotides: 9. The CDR3 sequence is 15 residues long.

This clone showed up just once. The J gene is TRBJ1-1, the V gene TRBV19, with 7 nucleotides matching TRBD1. The V gene end was trimmed by 5 bases and the J gene end by 4 bases; junction bases not matched to a gene: 4. The CDR3 sequence is 13 residues long. CDR1 is LNHDA, CDR2 SQIVND, per germline (reference sequence). CDR3 DNA sequence: TGTGCCAGTAGTCCATCAGGGGGCACTGAAGCTTTCTTT. It codes for CASSPSGGTEAFF.

The chain recombines TRBV7-2 with TRBJ2-5; D could derive from TRBD1 or TRBD2 (6 bases each). The CDR3 spans 14 residues. V gave up 3 bases and J gave up 6 bases, with 14 bases separating them. The germline CDR1 and CDR2 sequences are SGHTA and FQGNSA. The CDR3 bases are TGTGCCAGCAGCTTGGAGGGGGGTATGAAGACCCAGTACTTC. Its protein is CASSLEGGMKTQYF.

This clone was counted once. The chain carries TRBV6-4 and TRBJ2-1; 15 positions agree with TRBD2. V shed 5 bases and J 7 bases; nucleotides not matched to a gene: 12. Germline V gene sequence: CDR1 MRHNA, CDR2 SNTAGT. The CDR3 sequence is 18 residues long. The CDR3 DNA follows: TGTGCCAGCAGTTGGACAGGCCTGGGGACTAGCGGGAGGAATGAGCAGTTCTTC. This gives the protein CASSWTGLGTSGRNEQFF.

This rearrangement joins TRBV11-3 to TRBJ1-1; 8 nucleotides line up with TRBD1. The ends lost 1 base at V and 8 bases at J; junction bases unmatched: 3. The CDR3 covers 13 residues. Germline V gives CDR1 SGHNT, CDR2 YENEEA. In nucleotides, the CDR3 is TGTGCCAGCAGCTTAGGGGACAGGAGAGAAGCTTTCTTT. Its translation: CASSLGDRREAFF.

A note on this clone: The sample holds other DNA sequences that translate to the same CDR3. This chain connects TRBV19 to TRBJ1-1, with D possibly TRBD1 on 6 matching bases. The CDR3 is 13 amino acids. Trimming cost V 4 bases and J 5 bases, with 11 bases left between them. Germline CDR1 and CDR2: LNHDA and SQIVND (reference sequence). The CDR3, as DNA: TGTGCCAGTAGTAAAACAGGGTGGACTGAAGCTTTCTTT. As protein: CASSKTGWTEAFF.

The J gene is TRBJ1-5, the V gene TRBV7-9, with D maybe TRBD1 (6 bases). Germline V gene data show CDR1 as SEHNR and CDR2 as FQNEAQ (reference sequence). The CDR3 spans 14 residues. The ends were cut back, 3 bases at V and 1 base at J, with 7 bases in the middle. DNA of the CDR3: TGTGCCAGCAGCTTGACAGGAAGCAATCAGCCCCAGCATTTT. As protein: CASSLTGSNQPQHF.

This rearrangement joins TRBV19 to TRBJ1-1; D is uncertain. Per the germline V gene, CDR1 is LNHDA and CDR2 is SQIVND (reference sequence). The CDR3 contains 12 residues. Trimming removed 3 bases from V and 7 bases from J, with 9 bases in between. This CDR3 is CASSIRKDEAFF. CDR3 DNA sequence: TGTGCCAGTAGTATTAGGAAGGATGAAGCTTTCTTT.

The chain is built from TRBV7-9 and TRBJ1-2, with D perhaps matching TRBD1 (6 bases). The V gene's germline CDR1 is SEHNR and CDR2 FQNEAQ (reference sequence). Trimming removed 7 bases at V and 2 bases at J, with 14 bases between. This CDR3 spans 14 amino acids. Here the CDR3 DNA reads TGTGCCAGCACCCCAGAGGGGGTAAACTATGGCTACACCTTC. The encoded protein is CASTPEGVNYGYTF.